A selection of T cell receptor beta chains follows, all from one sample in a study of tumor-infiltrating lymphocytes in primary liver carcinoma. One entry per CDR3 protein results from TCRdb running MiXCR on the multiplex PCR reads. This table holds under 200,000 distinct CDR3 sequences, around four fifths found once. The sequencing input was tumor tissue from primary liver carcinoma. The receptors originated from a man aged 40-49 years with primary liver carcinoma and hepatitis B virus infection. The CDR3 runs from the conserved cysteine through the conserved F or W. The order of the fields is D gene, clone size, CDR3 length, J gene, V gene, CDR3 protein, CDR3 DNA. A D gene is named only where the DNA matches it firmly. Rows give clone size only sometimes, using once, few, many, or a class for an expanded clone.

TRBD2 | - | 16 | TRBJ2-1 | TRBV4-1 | CASSQLETSEYYEQFF | TGCGCCAGCAGCCAACTCGAGACTAGCGAGTACTATGAGCAGTTCTTC
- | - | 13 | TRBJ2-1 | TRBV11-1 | CASSARGPNEQLF | TGTGCCAGCAGCGCGCGAGGGCCGAATGAGCAGCTTTTC
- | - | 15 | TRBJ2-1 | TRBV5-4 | CASSLEGGNHYEHFF | TGTGCCAGCAGCTTGGAGGGCGGGAACCACTATGAGCATTTCTTC
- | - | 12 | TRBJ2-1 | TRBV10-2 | CASSRTNSEQFF | TGCGCCAGCAGCAGGACAAATAGTGAGCAGTTCTTC
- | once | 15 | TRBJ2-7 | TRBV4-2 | CASTQDKGNGYEQYF | TGTGCCAGCACCCAAGATAAGGGGAACGGCTATGAGCAGTACTTC
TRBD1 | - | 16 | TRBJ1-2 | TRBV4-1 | CASSQSGTGDFYGYIF | TGCGCCAGTTCGCAATCCGGGACAGGCGATTTCTATGGCTACATCTTC
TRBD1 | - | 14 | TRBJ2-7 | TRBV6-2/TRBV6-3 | CASSYLGQGYEQNF | TGTGCTAGCAGTTACTTGGGACAGGGTTACGAGCAGAACTTC
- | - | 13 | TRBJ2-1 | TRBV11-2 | CASSSSPGQKQFF | TGTGCGAGCAGCTCCTCACCGGGTCAAAAGCAGTTCTTC
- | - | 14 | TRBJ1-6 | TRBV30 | CVWSLKRLGSPLHF | TGTGTCTGGAGTCTGAAGAGACTCGGGTCACCCCTCCACTTT
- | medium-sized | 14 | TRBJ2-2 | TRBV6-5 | CASSYSRKREKLFF | TGTGCCAGCAGTTACTCGAGGAAACGGGAGAAGCTGTTTTTT
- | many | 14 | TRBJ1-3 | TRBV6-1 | CASSRDYSGNTIYF | TGTGCCAGCAGTAGGGATTACTCTGGAAACACCATATATTTT
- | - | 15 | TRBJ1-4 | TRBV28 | CTSSPQGATNEKQFF | TGTACCAGCAGTCCGCAAGGCGCAACTAATGAAAAACAGTTTTTT
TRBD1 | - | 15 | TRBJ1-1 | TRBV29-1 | CSAEDQGTENTEAFF | TGCAGCGCTGAAGATCAGGGGACAGAGAACACTGAAGCTTTCTTT
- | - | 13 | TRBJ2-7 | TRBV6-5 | CASRATGEYEQYF | TGTGCAAGCAGGGCGACAGGCGAGTACGAGCAGTACTTC